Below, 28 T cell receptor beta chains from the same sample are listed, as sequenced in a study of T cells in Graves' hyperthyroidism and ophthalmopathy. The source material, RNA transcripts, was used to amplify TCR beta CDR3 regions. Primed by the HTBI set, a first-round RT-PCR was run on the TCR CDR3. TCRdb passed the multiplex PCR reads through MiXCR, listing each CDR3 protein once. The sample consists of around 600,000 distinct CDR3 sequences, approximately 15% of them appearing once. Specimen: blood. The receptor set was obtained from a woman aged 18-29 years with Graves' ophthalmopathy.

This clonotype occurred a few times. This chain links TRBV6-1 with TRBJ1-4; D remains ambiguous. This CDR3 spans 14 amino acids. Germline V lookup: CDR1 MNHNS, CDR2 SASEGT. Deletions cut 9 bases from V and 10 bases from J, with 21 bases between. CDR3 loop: CARGKTPTRGKLFF. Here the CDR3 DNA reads TGTGCCAGGGGGAAGACACCTACCCGGGGAAAACTGTTTTTT.

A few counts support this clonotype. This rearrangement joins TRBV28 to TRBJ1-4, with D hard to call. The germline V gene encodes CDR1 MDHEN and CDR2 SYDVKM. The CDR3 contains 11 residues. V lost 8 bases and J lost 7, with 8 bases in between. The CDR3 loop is CASLGGEKLFF. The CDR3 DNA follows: TGTGCCAGCCTAGGTGGTGAAAAACTGTTTTTT.

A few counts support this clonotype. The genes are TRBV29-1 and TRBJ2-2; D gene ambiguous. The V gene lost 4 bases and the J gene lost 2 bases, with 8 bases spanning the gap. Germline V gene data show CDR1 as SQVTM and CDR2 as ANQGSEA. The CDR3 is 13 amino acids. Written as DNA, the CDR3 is TGCAGCGTTGCCCAGGAAAACACCGGGGAGCTGTTTTTT. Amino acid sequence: CSVAQENTGELFF.

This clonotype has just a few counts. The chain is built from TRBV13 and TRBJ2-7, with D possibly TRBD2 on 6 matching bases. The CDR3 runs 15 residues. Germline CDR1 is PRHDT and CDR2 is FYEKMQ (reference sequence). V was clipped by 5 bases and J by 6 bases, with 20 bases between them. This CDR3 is CASSQTGGPIREQYF. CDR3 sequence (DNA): TGTGCCAGCAGCCAAACCGGGGGACCGATTCGCGAGCAGTACTTC.

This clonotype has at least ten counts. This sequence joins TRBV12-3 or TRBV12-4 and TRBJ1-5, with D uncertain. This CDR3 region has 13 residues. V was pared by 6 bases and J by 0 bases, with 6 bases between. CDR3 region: CASRQNSNQPQHF. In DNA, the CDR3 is TGTGCCAGCAGGCAAAATAGCAATCAGCCCCAGCATTTT.

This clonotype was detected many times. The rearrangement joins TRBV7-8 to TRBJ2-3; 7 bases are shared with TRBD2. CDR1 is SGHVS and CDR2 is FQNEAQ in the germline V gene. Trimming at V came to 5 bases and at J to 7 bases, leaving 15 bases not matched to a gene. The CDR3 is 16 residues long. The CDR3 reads CASSPLSGRASNTQYF. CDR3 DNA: TGTGCCAGCAGCCCCCTTTCGGGGAGGGCCTCGAATACGCAGTATTTT.

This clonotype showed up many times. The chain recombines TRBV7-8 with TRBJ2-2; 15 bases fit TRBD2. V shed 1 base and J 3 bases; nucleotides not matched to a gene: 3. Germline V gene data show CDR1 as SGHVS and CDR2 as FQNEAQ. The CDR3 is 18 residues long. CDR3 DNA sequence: TGTGCCAGCAGCTTAGTGGGACTAGCGGGAGGTTACACCGGGGAGCTGTTTTTT. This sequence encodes CASSLVGLAGGYTGELFF.

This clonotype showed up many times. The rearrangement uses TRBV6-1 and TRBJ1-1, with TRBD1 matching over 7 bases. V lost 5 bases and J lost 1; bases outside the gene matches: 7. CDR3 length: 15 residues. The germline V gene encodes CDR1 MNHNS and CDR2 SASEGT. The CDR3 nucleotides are TGTGCCAGCAGTTATTTTAACAGGGGGAACACTGAAGCTTTCTTT. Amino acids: CASSYFNRGNTEAFF.

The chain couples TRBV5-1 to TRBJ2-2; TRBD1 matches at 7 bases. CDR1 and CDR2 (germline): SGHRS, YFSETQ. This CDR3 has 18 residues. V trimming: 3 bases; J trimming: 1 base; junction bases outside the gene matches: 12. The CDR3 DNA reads TGCGCCAGCAGCTGGACCCCGAACAGGGGCCAGAACACCGGGGAGCTGTTTTTT. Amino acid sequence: CASSWTPNRGQNTGELFF.

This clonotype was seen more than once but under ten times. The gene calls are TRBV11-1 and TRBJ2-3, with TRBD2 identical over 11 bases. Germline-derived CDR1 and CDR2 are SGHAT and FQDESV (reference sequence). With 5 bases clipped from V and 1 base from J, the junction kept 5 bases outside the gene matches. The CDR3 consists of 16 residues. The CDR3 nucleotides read TGTGCCAGCAGCCGACGACTAGCGGGACGCACAGATACGCAGTATTTT. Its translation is CASSRRLAGRTDTQYF. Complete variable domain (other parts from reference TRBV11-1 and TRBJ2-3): EAEVAQSPRYKITEKSQAVAFWCDPISGHATLYWYRQILGQGPELLVQFQDESVVDDSQLPKDRFSAERLKGVDSTLKIQPAELGDSAMYLCASSRRLAGRTDTQYFGPGTRLTVL.

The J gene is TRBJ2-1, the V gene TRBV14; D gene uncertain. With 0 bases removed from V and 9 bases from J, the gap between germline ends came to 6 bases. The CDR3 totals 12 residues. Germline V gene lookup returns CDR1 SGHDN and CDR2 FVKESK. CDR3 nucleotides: TGTGCCAGCAGCCAAGAAAGGAGTGAGCAGTTCTTC. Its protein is CASSQERSEQFF.

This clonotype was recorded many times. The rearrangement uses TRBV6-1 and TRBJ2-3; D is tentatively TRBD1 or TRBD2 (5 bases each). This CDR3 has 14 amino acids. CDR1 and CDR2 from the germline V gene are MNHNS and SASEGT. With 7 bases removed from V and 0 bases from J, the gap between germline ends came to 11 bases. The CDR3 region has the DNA TGTGCCAGCAAGAGGGGCGGAAGCACAGATACGCAGTATTTT. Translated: CASKRGGSTDTQYF.

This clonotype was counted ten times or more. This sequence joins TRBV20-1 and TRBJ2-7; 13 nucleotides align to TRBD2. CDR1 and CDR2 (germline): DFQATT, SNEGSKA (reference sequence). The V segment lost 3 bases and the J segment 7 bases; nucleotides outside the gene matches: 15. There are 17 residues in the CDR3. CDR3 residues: CSARKTSGRKEIGEQYF. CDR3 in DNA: TGCAGTGCTAGGAAGACTAGCGGGAGGAAGGAGATAGGGGAGCAGTACTTC.

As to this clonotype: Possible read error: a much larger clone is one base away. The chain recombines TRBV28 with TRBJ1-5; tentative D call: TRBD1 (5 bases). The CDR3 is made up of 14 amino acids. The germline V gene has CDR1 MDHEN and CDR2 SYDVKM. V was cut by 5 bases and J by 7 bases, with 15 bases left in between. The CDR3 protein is CASSSQWWDQPQHF. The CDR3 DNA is TGTGCCAGCAGTAGCCAGTGGTGGGACCAGCCCCAGCATTTT.

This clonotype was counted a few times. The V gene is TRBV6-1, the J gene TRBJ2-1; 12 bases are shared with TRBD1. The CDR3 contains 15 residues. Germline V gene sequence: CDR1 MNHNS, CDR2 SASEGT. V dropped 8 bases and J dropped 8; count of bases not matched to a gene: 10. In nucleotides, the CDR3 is TGTGCCAGCGAAAGAGGGACAGGGGGCATCGATGAGCAGTTCTTC. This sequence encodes CASERGTGGIDEQFF.

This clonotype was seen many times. This CDR3 is CSVVTGRTYEQYF. In DNA form, the CDR3 reads TGCAGCGTTGTGACAGGGCGAACCTACGAGCAGTACTTC. V is TRBV29-1 and J is TRBJ2-7; 7 bases fit TRBD1. Germline CDR1 reads SQVTM; CDR2 reads ANQGSEA. This CDR3 spans 13 amino acids. V gave up 4 bases and J gave up 2 bases; unmatched junction bases: 5.

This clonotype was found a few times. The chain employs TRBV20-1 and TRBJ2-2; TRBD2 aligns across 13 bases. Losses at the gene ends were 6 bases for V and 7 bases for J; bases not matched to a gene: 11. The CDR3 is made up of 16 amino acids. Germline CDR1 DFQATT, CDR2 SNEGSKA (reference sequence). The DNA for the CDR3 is TGCAGTGCCTCGCAACTAGCGGGAGGGCCAGGCGGGGAGCTGTTTTTT. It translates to CSASQLAGGPGGELFF.

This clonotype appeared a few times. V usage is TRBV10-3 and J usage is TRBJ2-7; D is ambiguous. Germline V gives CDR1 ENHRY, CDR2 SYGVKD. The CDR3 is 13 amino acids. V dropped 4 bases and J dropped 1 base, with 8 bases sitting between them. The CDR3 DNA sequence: TGTGCCATCAGTGCGGCCGCTTCCTACGAGCAGTACTTC. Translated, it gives CAISAAASYEQYF.

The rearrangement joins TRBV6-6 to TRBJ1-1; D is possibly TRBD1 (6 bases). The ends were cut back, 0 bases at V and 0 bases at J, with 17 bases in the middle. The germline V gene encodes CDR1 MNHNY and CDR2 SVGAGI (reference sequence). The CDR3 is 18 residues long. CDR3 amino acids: CASSYSPGEGGVNTEAFF. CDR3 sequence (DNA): TGTGCCAGCAGTTACTCTCCAGGGGAGGGTGGGGTGAACACTGAAGCTTTCTTT.

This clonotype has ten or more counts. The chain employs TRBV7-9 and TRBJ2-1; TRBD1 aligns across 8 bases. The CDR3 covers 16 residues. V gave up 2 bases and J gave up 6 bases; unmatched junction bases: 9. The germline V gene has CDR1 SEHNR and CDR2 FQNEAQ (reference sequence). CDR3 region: CASSLPGTTGGNEQFF. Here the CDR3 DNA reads TGTGCCAGCAGCTTACCCGGGACCACAGGGGGCAATGAGCAGTTCTTC.

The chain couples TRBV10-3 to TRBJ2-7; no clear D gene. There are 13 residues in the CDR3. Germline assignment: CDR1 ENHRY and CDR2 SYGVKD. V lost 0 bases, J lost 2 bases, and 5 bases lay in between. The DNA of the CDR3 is TGTGCCATCAGTGAGTCCAGTACCTACGAGCAGTACTTC. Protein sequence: CAISESSTYEQYF.

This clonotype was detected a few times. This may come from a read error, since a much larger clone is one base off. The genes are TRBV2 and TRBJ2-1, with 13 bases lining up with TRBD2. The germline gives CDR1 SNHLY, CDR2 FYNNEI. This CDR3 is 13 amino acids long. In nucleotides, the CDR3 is TGTACCAGCACAGGACTAGCGGGAGCTGAGCAGTTCTTC. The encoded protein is CTSTGLAGAEQFF.

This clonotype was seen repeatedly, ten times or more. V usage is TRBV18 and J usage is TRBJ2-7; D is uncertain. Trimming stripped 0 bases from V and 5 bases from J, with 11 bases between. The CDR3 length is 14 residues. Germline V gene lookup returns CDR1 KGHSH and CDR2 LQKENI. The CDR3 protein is CASSPPALSHEQYF. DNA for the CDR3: TGTGCCAGCTCACCACCGGCTCTTAGCCACGAGCAGTACTTC. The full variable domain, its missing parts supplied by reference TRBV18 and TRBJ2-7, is NAGVMQNPRHLVRRRGQEARLRCSPMKGHSHVYWYRQLPEEGLKFMVYLQKENIIDESGMPKERFSAEFPKEGPSILRIQQVVRGDSAAYFCASSPPALSHEQYFGPGTRLTVT.

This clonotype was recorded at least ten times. The CDR3 spells CASSLDGREETQYF. The CDR3, as DNA: TGTGCCAGCAGTTTAGACGGCAGGGAAGAGACCCAGTACTTC. The chain recombines TRBV12-3 or TRBV12-4 with TRBJ2-5, with a possible D match to TRBD1 (5 bases). V shed 1 base and J shed 3 bases, with 9 bases lying between them. This CDR3 region has 14 residues.

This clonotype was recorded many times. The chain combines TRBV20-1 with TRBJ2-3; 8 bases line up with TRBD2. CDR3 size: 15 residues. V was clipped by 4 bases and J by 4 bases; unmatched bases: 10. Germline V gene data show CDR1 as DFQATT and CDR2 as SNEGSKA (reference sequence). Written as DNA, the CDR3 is TGCAGTGCTACCTGGGCAGCGGGAGCATCAGATACGCAGTATTTT. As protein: CSATWAAGASDTQYF.

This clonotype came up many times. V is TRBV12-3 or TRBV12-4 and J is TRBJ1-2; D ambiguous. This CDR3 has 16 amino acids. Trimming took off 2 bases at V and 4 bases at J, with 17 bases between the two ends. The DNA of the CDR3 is TGTGCCAGCAGTTTAAATGGCTGGGGTCGCGGCTATGGCTACACCTTC. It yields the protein CASSLNGWGRGYGYTF.

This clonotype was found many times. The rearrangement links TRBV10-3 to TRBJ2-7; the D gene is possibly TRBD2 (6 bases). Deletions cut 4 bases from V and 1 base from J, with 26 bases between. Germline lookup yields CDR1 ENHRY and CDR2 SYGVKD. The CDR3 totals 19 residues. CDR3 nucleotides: TGTGCCATCAGTGCCCCGGCGGCAGCGGGTGGATCCTTTTCCTACGAGCAGTACTTC. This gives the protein CAISAPAAAGGSFSYEQYF.

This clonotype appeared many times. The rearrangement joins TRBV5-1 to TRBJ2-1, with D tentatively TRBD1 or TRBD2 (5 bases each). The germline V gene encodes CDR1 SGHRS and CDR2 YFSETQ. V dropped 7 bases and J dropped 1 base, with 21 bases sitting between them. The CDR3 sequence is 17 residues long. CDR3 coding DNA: TGCGCCAGCCGACGTGGGACGCCAGGGTTTTCCTACAATGAGCAGTTCTTC. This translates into CASRRGTPGFSYNEQFF. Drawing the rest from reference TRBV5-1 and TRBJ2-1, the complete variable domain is KAGVTQTPRYLIKTRGQQVTLSCSPISGHRSVSWYQQTPGQGLQFLFEYFSETQRNKGNFPGRFSGRQFSNSRSEMNVSTLELGDSALYLCASRRGTPGFSYNEQFFGPGTRLTVL.